This TCR beta chain was documented in a study of blood T cell repertoires in COVID-19. Background on the study: Whether acute or convalescent, the COVID-19 samples came from the United States, Italy and Spain.

The CDR3 is made up of 14 amino acids. Methods used by the authors: Reference gene primer amplification gave nucleated cell count estimates. TCRdb's copy holds only in-frame clones and misses some; the assay was immunoSEQ multiplex PCR. The DNA was the basis for D and trimming; V, J and clone size are from that table. Counted here are about 210,000 clones, 65% to 90% occurring once; the ten biggest clones make up approximately 5%. Only one count was recorded for this clone. Enrolled during active infection, Seattle patients were then followed longitudinally. The specimen was peripheral blood. The rearrangement links TRBV12-2 to TRBJ2-3; TRBD2 is taken as the D call from the table, unchecked against the DNA. TRBV12-2 corresponds to a pseudogene. The TCR originated in a man aged 50 to 59 with COVID-19, enrolled during active disease. The CDR3 loop is CASRCRGGTDTQYF. The CDR3 DNA reads TGTGCAAGTCGCTGCCGGGGGGGGACCGATACGCAGTATTTT.